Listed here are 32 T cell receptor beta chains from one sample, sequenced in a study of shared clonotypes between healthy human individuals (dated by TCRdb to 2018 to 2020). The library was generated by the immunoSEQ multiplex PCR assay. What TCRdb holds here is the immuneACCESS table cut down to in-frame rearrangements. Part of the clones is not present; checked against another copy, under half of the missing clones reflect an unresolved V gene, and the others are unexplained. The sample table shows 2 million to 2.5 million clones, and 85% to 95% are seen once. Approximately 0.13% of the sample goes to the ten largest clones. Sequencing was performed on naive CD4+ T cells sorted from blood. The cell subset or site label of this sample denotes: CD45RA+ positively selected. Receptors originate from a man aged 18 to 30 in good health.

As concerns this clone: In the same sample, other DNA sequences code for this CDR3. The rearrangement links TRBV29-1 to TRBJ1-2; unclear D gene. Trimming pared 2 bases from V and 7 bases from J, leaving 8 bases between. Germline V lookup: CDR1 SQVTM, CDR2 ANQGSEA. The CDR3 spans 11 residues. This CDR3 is CSVEPTGGYTF. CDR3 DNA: TGCAGCGTTGAACCAACGGGTGGCTACACCTTC.

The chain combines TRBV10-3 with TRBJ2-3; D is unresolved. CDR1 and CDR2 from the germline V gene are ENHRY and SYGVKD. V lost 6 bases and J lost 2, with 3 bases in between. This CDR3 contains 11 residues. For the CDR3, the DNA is TGTGCCATCAGCCACACAGATACGCAGTATTTT. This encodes CAISHTDTQYF.

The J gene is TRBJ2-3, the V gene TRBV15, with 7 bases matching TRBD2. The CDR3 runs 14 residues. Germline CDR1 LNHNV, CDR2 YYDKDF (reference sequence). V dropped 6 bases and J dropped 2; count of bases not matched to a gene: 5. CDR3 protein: CATRGGAVTDTQYF. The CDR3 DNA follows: TGTGCCACCAGGGGAGGGGCGGTCACAGATACGCAGTATTTT.

CDR3 protein: CASSPSPRTTYNEQFF. CDR3 bases: TGCGCCAGCAGCCCGTCCCCGCGGACTACCTACAATGAGCAGTTCTTC. This chain connects TRBV5-1 to TRBJ2-1; the D gene is possibly TRBD2 (6 bases). The CDR3 has 16 amino acids. The germline V gene has CDR1 SGHRS and CDR2 YFSETQ. With 4 bases removed from V and 2 bases from J, the gap between germline ends came to 16 bases.

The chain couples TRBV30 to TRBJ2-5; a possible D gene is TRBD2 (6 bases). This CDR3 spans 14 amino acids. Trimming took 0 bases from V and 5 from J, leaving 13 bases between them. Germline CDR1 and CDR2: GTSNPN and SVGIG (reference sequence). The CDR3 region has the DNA TGTGCCTGGAGTGTCTCAGGGAGGTTGGAGACCCAGTACTTC. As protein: CAWSVSGRLETQYF.

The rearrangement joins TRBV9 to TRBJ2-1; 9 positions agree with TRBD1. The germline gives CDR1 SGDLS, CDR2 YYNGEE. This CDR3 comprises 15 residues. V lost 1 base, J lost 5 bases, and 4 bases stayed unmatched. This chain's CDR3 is CASSVQGQGNNEQFF. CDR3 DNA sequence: TGTGCCAGCAGCGTACAGGGACAGGGCAACAATGAGCAGTTCTTC.

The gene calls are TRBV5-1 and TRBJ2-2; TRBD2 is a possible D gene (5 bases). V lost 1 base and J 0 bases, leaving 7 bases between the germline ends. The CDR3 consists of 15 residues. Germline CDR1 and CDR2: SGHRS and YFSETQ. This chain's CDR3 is CASSLIAPNTGELFF. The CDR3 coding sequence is TGCGCCAGCAGCTTGATAGCGCCGAACACCGGGGAGCTGTTTTTT.

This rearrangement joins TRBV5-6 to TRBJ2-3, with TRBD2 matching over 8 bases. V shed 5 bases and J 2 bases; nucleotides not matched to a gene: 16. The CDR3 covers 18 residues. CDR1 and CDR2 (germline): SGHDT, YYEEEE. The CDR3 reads CASRPGGGLEFPTDTQYF. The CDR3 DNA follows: TGTGCCAGCAGACCTGGTGGGGGACTAGAGTTCCCCACAGATACGCAGTATTTT.

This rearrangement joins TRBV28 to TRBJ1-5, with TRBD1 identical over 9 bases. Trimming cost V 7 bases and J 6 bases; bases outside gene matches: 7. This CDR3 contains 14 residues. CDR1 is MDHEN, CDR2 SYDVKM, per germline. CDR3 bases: TGTGCCAGCACGACCGGGACAGGGCGTCAGCCCCAGCATTTT. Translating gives CASTTGTGRQPQHF. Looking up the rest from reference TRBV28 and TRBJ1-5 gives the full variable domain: DVKVTQSSRYLVKRTGEKVFLECVQDMDHENMFWYRQDPGLGLRLIYFSYDVKMKEKGDIPEGYSVSREKKERFSLILESASTNQTSMYLCASTTGTGRQPQHFGDGTRLSIL.

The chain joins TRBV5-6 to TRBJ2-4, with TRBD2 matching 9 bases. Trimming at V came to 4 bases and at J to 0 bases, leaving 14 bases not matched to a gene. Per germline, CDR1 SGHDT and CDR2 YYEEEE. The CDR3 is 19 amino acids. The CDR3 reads CASSRMLTSGGLAKNIQYF. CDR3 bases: TGTGCCAGCAGCCGCATGCTGACTAGCGGCGGCTTAGCCAAAAACATTCAGTACTTC. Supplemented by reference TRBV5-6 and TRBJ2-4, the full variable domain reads DAGVTQSPTHLIKTRGQQVTLRCSPKSGHDTVSWYQQALGQGPQFIFQYYEEEERQRGNFPDRFSGHQFPNYSSELNVNALLLGDSALYLCASSRMLTSGGLAKNIQYFGAGTRLSVL.

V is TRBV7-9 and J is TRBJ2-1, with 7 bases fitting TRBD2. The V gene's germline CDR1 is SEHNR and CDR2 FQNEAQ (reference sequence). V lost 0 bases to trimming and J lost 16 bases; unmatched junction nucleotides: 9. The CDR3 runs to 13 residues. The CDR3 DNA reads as TGTGCCAGCAGCTTAGCTATGACGGGAGGCCCCTTCTTC. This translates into CASSLAMTGGPFF.

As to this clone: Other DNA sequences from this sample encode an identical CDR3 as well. The CDR3 is CASSLGQGSYEQYF. CDR3 DNA: TGTGCCAGCAGTCTAGGACAGGGCTCCTACGAGCAGTACTTC. The rearrangement links TRBV6-1 to TRBJ2-7; 8 bases are shared with TRBD1. After removal of 5 bases from V and 0 bases from J, the junction contained 3 bases not matched to a gene. Per the germline V gene, CDR1 is MNHNS and CDR2 is SASEGT. The CDR3 totals 14 residues.

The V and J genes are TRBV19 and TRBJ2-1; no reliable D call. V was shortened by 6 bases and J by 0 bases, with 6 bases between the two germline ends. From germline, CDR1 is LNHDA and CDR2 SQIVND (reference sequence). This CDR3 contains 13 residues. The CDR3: CASRAASYNEQFF. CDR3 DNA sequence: TGTGCCAGTAGGGCAGCCTCCTACAATGAGCAGTTCTTC.

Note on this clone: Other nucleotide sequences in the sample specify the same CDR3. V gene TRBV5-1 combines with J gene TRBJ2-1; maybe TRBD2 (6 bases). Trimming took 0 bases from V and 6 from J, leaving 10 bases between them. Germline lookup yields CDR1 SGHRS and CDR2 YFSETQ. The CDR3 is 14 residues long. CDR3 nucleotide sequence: TGCGCCAGCAGCTTGGGGCTAGCGTCCAATGAGCAGTTCTTC. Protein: CASSLGLASNEQFF. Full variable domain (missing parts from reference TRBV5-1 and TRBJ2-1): KAGVTQTPRYLIKTRGQQVTLSCSPISGHRSVSWYQQTPGQGLQFLFEYFSETQRNKGNFPGRFSGRQFSNSRSEMNVSTLELGDSALYLCASSLGLASNEQFFGPGTRLTVL.

The CDR3 is CASKQSENSPLHF. As DNA, the CDR3 is TGTGCCAGCAAGCAGTCAGAAAATTCACCCCTCCACTTT. The gene calls are TRBV2 and TRBJ1-6, with unresolved D. This CDR3 region has 13 residues. Germline CDR1 SNHLY, CDR2 FYNNEI. The ends were cut back, 7 bases at V and 7 bases at J, with 11 bases in the middle.

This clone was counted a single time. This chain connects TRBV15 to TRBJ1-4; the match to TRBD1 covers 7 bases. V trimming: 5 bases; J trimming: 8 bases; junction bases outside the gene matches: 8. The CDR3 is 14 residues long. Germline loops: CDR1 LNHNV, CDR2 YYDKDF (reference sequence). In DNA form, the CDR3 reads TGTGCCACCAGCCTAGACAGGGTTGGCGAAAAACTGTTTTTT. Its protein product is CATSLDRVGEKLFF.

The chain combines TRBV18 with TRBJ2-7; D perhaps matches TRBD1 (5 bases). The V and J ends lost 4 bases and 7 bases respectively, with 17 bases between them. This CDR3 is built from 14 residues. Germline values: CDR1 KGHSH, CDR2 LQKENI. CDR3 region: CASSLKDRAGEQYF. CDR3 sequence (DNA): TGTGCCAGCTCACTAAAGGACCGAGCAGGGGAGCAGTACTTC.

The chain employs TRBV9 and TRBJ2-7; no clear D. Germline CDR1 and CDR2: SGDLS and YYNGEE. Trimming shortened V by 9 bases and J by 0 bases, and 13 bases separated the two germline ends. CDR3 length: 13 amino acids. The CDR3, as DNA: TGTGCCACCCAAGATGGCAACTCCTACGAGCAGTACTTC. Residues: CATQDGNSYEQYF.

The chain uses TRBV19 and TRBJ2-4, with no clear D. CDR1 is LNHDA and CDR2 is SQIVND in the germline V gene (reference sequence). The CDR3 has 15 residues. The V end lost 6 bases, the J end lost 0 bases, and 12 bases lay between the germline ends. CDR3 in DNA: TGTGCCAGTAGGCTAACGTGGGAAGCCAAAAACATTCAGTACTTC. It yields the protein CASRLTWEAKNIQYF.

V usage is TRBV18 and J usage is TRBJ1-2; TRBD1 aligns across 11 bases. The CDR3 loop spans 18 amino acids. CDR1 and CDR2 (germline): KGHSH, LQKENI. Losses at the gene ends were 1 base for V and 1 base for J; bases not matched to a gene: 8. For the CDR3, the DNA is TGTGCCAGCTCACCACTCTCGGGACAGGGGGGACTTAACTATGGCTACACCTTC. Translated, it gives CASSPLSGQGGLNYGYTF.

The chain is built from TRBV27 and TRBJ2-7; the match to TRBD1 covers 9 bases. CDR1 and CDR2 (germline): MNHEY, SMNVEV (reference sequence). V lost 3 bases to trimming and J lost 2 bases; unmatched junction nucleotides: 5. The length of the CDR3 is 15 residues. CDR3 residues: CASSFPGTGPYEQYF. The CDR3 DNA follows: TGTGCCAGCAGTTTCCCCGGGACAGGGCCCTACGAGCAGTACTTC.

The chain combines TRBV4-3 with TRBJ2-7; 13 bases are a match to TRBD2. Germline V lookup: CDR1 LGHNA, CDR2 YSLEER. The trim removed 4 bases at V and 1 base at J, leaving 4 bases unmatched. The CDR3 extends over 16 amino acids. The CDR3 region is CASSPQTSGGSYEQYF. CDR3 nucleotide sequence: TGCGCCAGCAGCCCTCAGACTAGCGGGGGGTCCTACGAGCAGTACTTC.

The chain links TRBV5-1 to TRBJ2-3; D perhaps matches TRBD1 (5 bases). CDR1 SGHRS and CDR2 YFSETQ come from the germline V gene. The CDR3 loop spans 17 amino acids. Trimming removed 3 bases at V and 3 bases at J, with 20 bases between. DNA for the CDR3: TGCGCCAGCAGCTCACTCGGACGGACGTCAGGGACAGATACGCAGTATTTT. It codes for CASSSLGRTSGTDTQYF.

This CDR3 is CASRSGTEGGQPQHF. CDR3 nucleotides: TGTGCCAGCAGGAGCGGGACCGAGGGAGGTCAGCCCCAGCATTTT. This chain joins TRBV27 and TRBJ1-5; TRBD1 is a possible D gene (5 bases). Trimming removed 6 bases from V and 6 bases from J, with 18 bases in between. The CDR3 length is 15 residues. Germline values: CDR1 MNHEY, CDR2 SMNVEV (reference sequence).

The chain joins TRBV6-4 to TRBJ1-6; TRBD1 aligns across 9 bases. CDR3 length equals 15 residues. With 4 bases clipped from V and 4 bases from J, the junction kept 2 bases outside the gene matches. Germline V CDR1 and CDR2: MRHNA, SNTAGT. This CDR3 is CASSVGQGYNSPLHF. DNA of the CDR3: TGTGCCAGCAGTGTTGGACAGGGGTATAATTCACCCCTCCACTTT.

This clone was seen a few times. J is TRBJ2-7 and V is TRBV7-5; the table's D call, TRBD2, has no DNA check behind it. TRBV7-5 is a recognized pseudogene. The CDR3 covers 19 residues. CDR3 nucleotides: TGTGCCAGAAGCTCCGCGGGGACTAGCGGGAGAGTGGAGAGTGGCGAGCAGTACTTC. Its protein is CARSSAGTSGRVESGEQYF.

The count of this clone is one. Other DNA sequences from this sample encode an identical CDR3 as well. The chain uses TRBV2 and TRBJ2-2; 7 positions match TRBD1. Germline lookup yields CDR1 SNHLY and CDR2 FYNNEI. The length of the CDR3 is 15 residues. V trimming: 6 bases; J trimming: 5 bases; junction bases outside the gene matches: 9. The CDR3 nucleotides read TGTGCCAGCAGCGAGAGGGCAGGGGGTACCGGGGAGCTGTTTTTT. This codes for CASSERAGGTGELFF.

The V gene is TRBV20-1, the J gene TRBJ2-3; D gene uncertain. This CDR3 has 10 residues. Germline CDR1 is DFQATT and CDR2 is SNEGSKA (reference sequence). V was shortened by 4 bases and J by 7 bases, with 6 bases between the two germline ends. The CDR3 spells CSAKDNTQYF. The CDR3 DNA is TGCAGTGCTAAGGATAATACGCAGTATTTT.

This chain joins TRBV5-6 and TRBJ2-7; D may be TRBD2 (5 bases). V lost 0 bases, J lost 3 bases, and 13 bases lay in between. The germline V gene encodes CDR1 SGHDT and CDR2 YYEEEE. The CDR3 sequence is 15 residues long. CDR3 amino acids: CASSLEGRGYYEQYF. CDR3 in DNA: TGTGCCAGCAGCTTGGAAGGCCGGGGTTACTACGAGCAGTACTTC.

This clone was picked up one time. The CDR3 DNA sequence: TGTGCCAGCAGCTTAAGTCGCGGGGATTGGCGCAATCAGCCCCAGCATTTT. Translating gives CASSLSRGDWRNQPQHF. The V and J genes are TRBV7-2 and TRBJ1-5, with D unresolved. This CDR3 has 17 amino acids. Germline loops: CDR1 SGHTA, CDR2 FQGNSA. Trimming cost V 2 bases and J 2 bases, with 16 bases left between them.

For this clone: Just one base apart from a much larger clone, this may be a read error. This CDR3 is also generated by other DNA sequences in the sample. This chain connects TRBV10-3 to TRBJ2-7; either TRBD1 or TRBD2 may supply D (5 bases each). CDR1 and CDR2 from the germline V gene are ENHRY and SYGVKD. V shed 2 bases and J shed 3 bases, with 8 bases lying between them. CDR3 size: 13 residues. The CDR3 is CAISEGGGYEQYF. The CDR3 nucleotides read TGTGCCATCAGTGAGGGGGGTGGCTACGAGCAGTACTTC.

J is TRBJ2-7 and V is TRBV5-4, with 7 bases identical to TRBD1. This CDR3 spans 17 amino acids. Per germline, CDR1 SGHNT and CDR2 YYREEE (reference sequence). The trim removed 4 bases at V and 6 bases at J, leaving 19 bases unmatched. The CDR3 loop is CASSLELFGQASREQYF. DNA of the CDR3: TGTGCCAGCAGCCTTGAATTGTTCGGACAGGCCTCTCGCGAGCAGTACTTC.